These 32 T cell receptor beta chains came from one sample sequenced in a study of follicular helper T cells after annual influenza vaccination. Sequenced by immunoSEQ multiplex PCR; TCRdb stores in-frame clones only, minus some. The table lists about 7,800 clones, approximately 87% of them singletons, with about 2% in the top ten. The time point is: 2014-2015 season, 7 days after vaccination. The source material was CXCR5+ CD38- circulating T follicular helper cells from blood, sampled 7 days after influenza vaccination. Specified subset: circulating Tfh, non-naive CD4+CXCR5+PD-1+ (ICOS+CD38+ or ICOS-CD38-). The receptor source for this set is an adult who received the influenza vaccine.

This chain links TRBV6-5 with TRBJ1-6; possible D gene TRBD1, 5 bases. The V end was cut by 6 bases, the J end by 5 bases, with 14 bases between. Germline CDR1 is MNHEY and CDR2 is SVGAGI. CDR3 length: 15 residues. The CDR3 reads CASRPDDRHNSPLHF. CDR3 coding DNA: TGTGCCAGCAGACCTGACGACAGACATAATTCACCCCTCCACTTT.

The chain couples TRBV5-1 to TRBJ1-2, with D uncertain. CDR3 size: 14 residues. Germline assignment: CDR1 SGHRS and CDR2 YFSETQ. V was cut by 0 bases and J by 0 bases, with 6 bases left in between. The CDR3 coding sequence is TGCGCCAGCAGCTTGGAGGGCCCTAACTATGGCTACACCTTC. As protein: CASSLEGPNYGYTF. The full variable domain, in which reference TRBV5-1 and TRBJ1-2 provide the parts outside the CDR3, is KAGVTQTPRYLIKTRGQQVTLSCSPISGHRSVSWYQQTPGQGLQFLFEYFSETQRNKGNFPGRFSGRQFSNSRSEMNVSTLELGDSALYLCASSLEGPNYGYTFGSGTRLTVV.

The V gene is TRBV7-8, the J gene TRBJ2-3; no definite D call. The germline V and J ends were trimmed by 5 bases and 4 bases, with 19 bases remaining between them. Germline V gene data show CDR1 as SGHVS and CDR2 as FQNEAQ. CDR3 length equals 16 residues. The CDR3 region is CASSRRITPRADTQYF. The CDR3 DNA sequence: TGTGCCAGCAGCCGGAGAATTACACCCCGCGCAGATACGCAGTATTTT.

The genes are TRBV7-9 and TRBJ2-3; D is perhaps TRBD2 (8 bases). V gave up 5 bases and J gave up 1 base, with 25 bases separating them. The CDR3 covers 19 residues. CDR1 is SEHNR, CDR2 FQNEAQ, per germline (reference sequence). This chain's CDR3 is CASSVQGRRGGRGTDTQYF. CDR3 sequence (DNA): TGTGCCAGCAGCGTACAGGGGCGCCGGGGGGGCCGAGGCACAGATACGCAGTATTTT.

The CDR3 is CASSDYSGGEETQYF. In DNA form, the CDR3 reads TGTGCCAGCAGTGACTATTCGGGGGGAGAGGAGACCCAGTACTTC. The chain has TRBV2 and TRBJ2-5; 7 bases fit TRBD2. V shed 3 bases, J shed 5 bases, and the junction held 9 bases outside the gene matches. Germline assignment: CDR1 SNHLY and CDR2 FYNNEI. The CDR3 loop spans 15 amino acids.

This chain links TRBV5-4 with TRBJ2-3; D tentatively fits TRBD1 or TRBD2 (5 bases each). This CDR3 is 14 amino acids long. Germline V CDR1 and CDR2: SGHNT, YYREEE (reference sequence). The V end was cut by 2 bases, the J end by 2 bases, with 9 bases between. The CDR3 protein is CASSFTGTTDTQYF. The CDR3 DNA follows: TGTGCCAGCAGCTTTACCGGGACCACAGATACGCAGTATTTT. Full variable domain (remainder filled in from reference TRBV5-4 and TRBJ2-3): ETGVTQSPTHLIKTRGQQVTLRCSSQSGHNTVSWYQQALGQGPQFIFQYYREEENGRGNFPPRFSGLQFPNYSSELNVNALELDDSALYLCASSFTGTTDTQYFGPGTRLTVL.

The gene calls are TRBV5-1 and TRBJ2-7; D gene ambiguous. V gave up 0 bases and J gave up 9 bases, with 13 bases separating them. Germline CDR1 reads SGHRS; CDR2 reads YFSETQ. The CDR3 has 13 amino acids. The CDR3 reads CASSLEASRGQYF. The CDR3 coding sequence is TGCGCCAGCAGCTTGGAGGCCTCCCGAGGGCAGTACTTC.

The chain carries TRBV27 and TRBJ2-5, with D hard to call. The germline CDR1 and CDR2 sequences are MNHEY and SMNVEV (reference sequence). The CDR3 length is 16 residues. V dropped 6 bases and J dropped 1 base, with 18 bases sitting between them. CDR3 protein: CASSSDKALPQETQYF. Here the CDR3 DNA reads TGTGCCAGCAGCTCCGACAAGGCCCTACCCCAAGAGACCCAGTACTTC.

This chain connects TRBV29-1 to TRBJ2-1; tentatively, D is TRBD1 (6 bases). The CDR3 length is 12 residues. Germline assignment: CDR1 SQVTM and CDR2 ANQGSEA. V was clipped by 7 bases and J by 12 bases, with 19 bases between them. The CDR3: CSAGAGARSQFF. DNA for the CDR3: TGCAGCGCAGGGGCAGGGGCACGATCGCAGTTCTTC.

This chain connects TRBV6-1 to TRBJ1-4, with TRBD1 matching over 10 bases. The length of the CDR3 is 15 residues. V was pared by 5 bases and J by 8 bases, with 8 bases of the junction left unmatched. Germline V CDR1 and CDR2: MNHNS, SASEGT. The CDR3 protein is CASSLSGTGEEKLFF. The DNA of the CDR3 is TGTGCCAGCAGTTTGTCCGGGACAGGGGAAGAAAAACTGTTTTTT.

CDR3 sequence (DNA): TGTGCCAGCAGCTTGACGTCGGGAGGGTATCAGCCCCAGCATTTT. This gives the protein CASSLTSGGYQPQHF. The genes are TRBV28 and TRBJ1-5; D call uncertain. V gave up 6 bases and J gave up 5 bases, with 17 bases separating them. The CDR3 loop spans 15 amino acids. Germline loops: CDR1 MDHEN, CDR2 SYDVKM.

V and J are TRBV6-5 and TRBJ1-5, with 7 bases aligning to TRBD1. The CDR3 consists of 13 residues. The J segment lost 4 bases and the V segment lost 5 bases, leaving 2 bases of the junction unmatched. The germline V gene encodes CDR1 MNHEY and CDR2 SVGAGI. The CDR3: CASSPGGNQPQHF. Here the CDR3 DNA reads TGTGCCAGCAGTCCAGGGGGGAATCAGCCCCAGCATTTT.

The rearrangement uses TRBV7-7 and TRBJ2-5; 8 bases align to TRBD1. Per the germline V gene, CDR1 is SSHAT and CDR2 is FNYEAQ (reference sequence). The CDR3 spans 13 residues. With V trimmed by 5 bases and J by 4 bases, 3 bases remained unmatched. The CDR3, as DNA: TGTGCCAGCAGCAGAGACAGGGGAGAGACCCAGTACTTC. It is translated as CASSRDRGETQYF.

V and J are TRBV12-5 and TRBJ2-1, with 10 bases fitting TRBD1. Trimming took 6 bases from V and 9 from J; bases not matched to a gene: 14. Germline V gene data show CDR1 as LGHNT and CDR2 as FRNRAP. The CDR3 has 16 residues. This chain's CDR3 is CASGTGQGQGWGEQFF. Here the CDR3 DNA reads TGTGCTAGTGGGACAGGGCAGGGACAGGGGTGGGGTGAGCAGTTCTTC.

The chain couples TRBV28 to TRBJ2-2, with D possibly matching TRBD1 (8 bases). CDR1 and CDR2 (germline): MDHEN, SYDVKM. This CDR3 is built from 15 residues. The V end lost 6 bases, the J end lost 4 bases, and 15 bases lay between the germline ends. DNA for the CDR3: TGTGCCAGCAGAGGGGGGGGGACAGGCACCGGGGAGCTGTTTTTT. Amino acid sequence: CASRGGGTGTGELFF.

The CDR3 nucleotides read TGTGCCGCCGGGAGCTTGGGGCAGCCCCAGCATTTT. Protein product: CAAGSLGQPQHF. The gene calls are TRBV6-5 and TRBJ1-5; D not certain. Trimming cost V 11 bases and J 7 bases, with 15 bases left between them. This CDR3 region has 12 residues. Germline-derived CDR1 and CDR2 are MNHEY and SVGAGI.

V is TRBV6-6 and J is TRBJ2-1; D tentatively reads TRBD1 or TRBD2 (6 bases each). This CDR3 is built from 13 residues. CDR1 MNHNY and CDR2 SVGAGI come from the germline V gene (reference sequence). V was pared by 2 bases and J by 7 bases, with 9 bases between. The CDR3 sequence: CASSYGGRNEQFF. The CDR3 nucleotides read TGTGCCAGCAGTTACGGGGGGCGTAATGAGCAGTTCTTC.

V and J are TRBV28 and TRBJ1-2; unclear D gene. The CDR3 totals 17 residues. In germline, CDR1 is MDHEN, CDR2 SYDVKM. V was cut by 4 bases and J by 3 bases, with 21 bases left in between. The CDR3 nucleotides are TGTGCCAGCAGTTCTCCACCAGGAATACCAGGACACTATGGCTACACCTTC. Its translation is CASSSPPGIPGHYGYTF.

The rearrangement uses TRBV19 and TRBJ1-5, with 7 nucleotides matching TRBD1. This CDR3 has 17 residues. Germline CDR1 reads LNHDA; CDR2 reads SQIVND (reference sequence). V shed 6 bases, J shed 6 bases, and the junction held 17 bases outside the gene matches. CDR3: CASSPRNGAGGTQPQHF. CDR3 coding DNA: TGTGCCAGTAGCCCTAGAAATGGGGCAGGGGGTACTCAGCCCCAGCATTTT.

In DNA form, the CDR3 reads TGTGCCAGTAGTATTCAACAGGGGGCGGACTATGGCTACACCTTC. This translates into CASSIQQGADYGYTF. The gene calls are TRBV19 and TRBJ1-2; 9 nucleotides match TRBD1. The CDR3 extends over 15 amino acids. Germline loops: CDR1 LNHDA, CDR2 SQIVND (reference sequence). The V segment lost 3 bases and the J segment 3 bases; nucleotides outside the gene matches: 5.

This clone has just a few counts. The chain is built from TRBV2 and TRBJ1-5; TRBD1 might be the D (5 bases). This CDR3 has 13 residues. The V gene lost 6 bases and the J gene lost 4 bases, with 10 bases spanning the gap. The V gene's germline CDR1 is SNHLY and CDR2 FYNNEI. Written as DNA, the CDR3 is TGTGCCAGCAGGTTACAGGTGAATCAGCCCCAGCATTTT. It specifies CASRLQVNQPQHF.

This sequence joins TRBV7-7 and TRBJ2-5; 7 nucleotides line up with TRBD1. Germline-derived CDR1 and CDR2 are SSHAT and FNYEAQ (reference sequence). The junction had 2 bases not matched to a gene; V was cut back by 5 bases and J by 2 bases. CDR3 length: 13 residues. CDR3 protein: CASSQDRQETQYF. Here the CDR3 DNA reads TGTGCCAGCAGCCAGGACAGGCAAGAGACCCAGTACTTC.

The chain employs TRBV7-2 and TRBJ2-3; D is ambiguous. V was shortened by 0 bases and J by 1 base, with 11 bases between the two germline ends. The CDR3 is 16 amino acids. Germline V gives CDR1 SGHTA, CDR2 FQGNSA. The CDR3, as DNA: TGTGCCAGCAGCTTAGCGGCTGGACCGGGCACAGATACGCAGTATTTT. The encoded protein is CASSLAAGPGTDTQYF.

J is TRBJ1-6 and V is TRBV28, with D possibly being TRBD1 (6 bases). Germline CDR1 and CDR2: MDHEN and SYDVKM. Trimming removed 10 bases at V and 10 bases at J, with 17 bases between. The CDR3 covers 13 residues. The CDR3 here is CATETGTFSPLHF. The CDR3 nucleotides read TGTGCCACCGAAACCGGGACATTCTCACCCCTCCACTTT.

This chain links TRBV28 with TRBJ1-5; no clear D gene. The CDR3 spans 16 residues. CDR1 and CDR2 from the germline V gene are MDHEN and SYDVKM. The V gene lost 8 bases and the J gene lost 5 bases, with 22 bases spanning the gap. CDR3 in amino acids: CASLTLGRAGDQPQHF. The CDR3 nucleotides read TGTGCCAGCTTAACCCTAGGGAGGGCTGGAGATCAGCCCCAGCATTTT.

The V gene is TRBV7-8, the J gene TRBJ1-5; 9 bases map to TRBD1. The J segment lost 4 bases and the V segment lost 0 bases, leaving 4 bases of the junction unmatched. Germline CDR1 reads SGHVS; CDR2 reads FQNEAQ. The CDR3 runs 16 residues. The CDR3, as DNA: TGTGCCAGCAGCTTAGCGGCCGGGACAGGGAATCAGCCCCAGCATTTT. Protein sequence: CASSLAAGTGNQPQHF. Filled out from reference TRBV7-8 and TRBJ1-5, the complete variable domain reads GAGVSQSPRYKVAKRGQDVALRCDPISGHVSLFWYQQALGQGPEFLTYFQNEAQLDKSGLPSDRFFAERPEGSVSTLKIQRTQQEDSAVYLCASSLAAGTGNQPQHFGDGTRLSIL.

The gene calls are TRBV4-1 and TRBJ2-5, with 7 bases matching TRBD1. CDR1 and CDR2 from the germline V gene are MGHRA and YSYEKL. Trimming at V came to 1 base and at J to 5 bases, leaving 28 bases not matched to a gene. The CDR3 is made up of 22 amino acids. For the CDR3, the DNA is TGCGCCAGCAGCCAAGGGGTGGGGTCTCTAAAGGCAGGGGGTATCCCGGGTGAGACCCAGTACTTC. Amino acids: CASSQGVGSLKAGGIPGETQYF.

The rearrangement joins TRBV27 to TRBJ2-3, with TRBD2 matching 11 bases. CDR3 length: 14 residues. Trimming removed 3 bases from V and 6 bases from J; junction bases left unmatched: 2. CDR1 is MNHEY and CDR2 is SMNVEV in the germline V gene (reference sequence). The CDR3: CASSLTSGVDTQYF. The DNA for the CDR3 is TGTGCCAGCAGTTTGACTAGCGGGGTCGATACGCAGTATTTT.

V and J are TRBV7-3 and TRBJ2-1; 8 bases align to TRBD2. The CDR3 runs 15 residues. With 2 bases clipped from V and 2 bases from J, the junction kept 2 bases outside the gene matches. Germline V CDR1 and CDR2: SGHTA, FQGTGA. The CDR3 nucleotides are TGTGCCAGCAGCTTACGCGGGGGGACCTACAATGAGCAGTTCTTC. Amino acid sequence: CASSLRGGTYNEQFF.

J is TRBJ1-4 and V is TRBV5-5, with D maybe TRBD1 (5 bases). Germline V gene lookup returns CDR1 SGHKS and CDR2 YYEKEE (reference sequence). The CDR3 runs 15 residues. The V and J ends lost 4 bases and 3 bases respectively, with 13 bases between them. The CDR3 region has the DNA TGTGCCAGCAGCAGGCGGGGGGAGCCTAATGAAAAACTGTTTTTT. It encodes CASSRRGEPNEKLFF. The complete variable domain, with remaining parts taken from reference TRBV5-5 and TRBJ1-4, reads DAGVTQSPTHLIKTRGQQVTLRCSPISGHKSVSWYQQVLGQGPQFIFQYYEKEERGRGNFPDRFSARQFPNYSSELNVNALLLGDSALYLCASSRRGEPNEKLFFGSGTQLSVL.

The chain joins TRBV6-1 to TRBJ2-1; 7 nucleotides agree with TRBD1. Germline trimming cut 6 bases from V and 4 bases from J; bases unmatched to any gene: 6. This CDR3 is 14 amino acids long. Germline V gene lookup returns CDR1 MNHNS and CDR2 SASEGT. The CDR3 DNA sequence: TGTGCCAGCAGCGAGGGGGCGATGTACAATGAGCAGTTCTTC. Its protein is CASSEGAMYNEQFF.

This clone appeared once. The rearrangement links TRBV9 to TRBJ2-3; TRBD2 matches at 7 bases. Germline loops: CDR1 SGDLS, CDR2 YYNGEE. Germline trimming cut 0 bases from V and 0 bases from J; bases unmatched to any gene: 1. This CDR3 is built from 15 residues. CDR3 region: CASSVDGGSTDTQYF. For the CDR3, the DNA is TGTGCCAGCAGCGTAGACGGGGGGAGCACAGATACGCAGTATTTT.